The 18 T cell receptor beta chains listed next were all sequenced from one sample in a study of T cell responses to AZD1222 COVID-19 vaccine. Method: immunoSEQ multiplex PCR; TCRdb's copy keeps in-frame clones and lacks some. The sample holds around 190,000 clones, about 90% seen once. The sample in question was peripheral blood, obtained 28 days after the second AZD1222 dose. These receptors all stem from an adult who received the AZD1222 COVID-19 vaccine.

The rearrangement joins TRBV5-4 to TRBJ2-1; the match to TRBD2 covers 9 bases. The germline V gene has CDR1 SGHNT and CDR2 YYREEE (reference sequence). There are 16 residues in the CDR3. Trimming removed 2 bases from V and 9 bases from J; junction bases left unmatched: 12. The CDR3 DNA follows: TGTGCCAGCAGCTTAGGGGCGGGGGGGCCAGTAGGTGAGCAGTTCTTC. Protein product: CASSLGAGGPVGEQFF.

The chain recombines TRBV4-1 with TRBJ2-7; D is unclear. CDR1 is MGHRA and CDR2 is YSYEKL in the germline V gene. V lost 0 bases to trimming and J lost 3 bases, with 9 bases between them. This CDR3 has 14 amino acids. The CDR3 nucleotides are TGCGCCAGCAGCCAAGAAAACAGTGGCTACGAGCAGTACTTC. The encoded protein is CASSQENSGYEQYF.

The chain joins TRBV3-1 (or the pseudogene TRBV3-2) to TRBJ2-7; 9 bases fit TRBD2. Germline CDR1 and CDR2: LGHDT and YNNKEL (reference sequence). The CDR3 loop spans 14 amino acids. The V segment lost 4 bases and the J segment 4 bases; nucleotides outside the gene matches: 5. The CDR3 bases are TGTGCCAGCAGCCTCAGTAGCGGGGGATACGAGCAGTACTTC. This translates into CASSLSSGGYEQYF.

The chain recombines TRBV23-1 with TRBJ2-1, with TRBD2 as a possible D gene (6 bases). TRBV23-1 is sorted into the ORF group, with uncertain function. This CDR3 region has 19 residues. Trimming stripped 2 bases from V and 0 bases from J, with 20 bases between. Written as DNA, the CDR3 is TGCGCCAGCAGTCAAACCCCTTCGATGGAGGGGTCCTCCTACAATGAGCAGTTCTTC. Residues: CASSQTPSMEGSSYNEQFF.

The chain carries TRBV3-1 (or the pseudogene TRBV3-2) and TRBJ1-1; D unclear. The CDR3 length is 15 residues. The V and J ends lost 0 bases and 0 bases respectively, with 8 bases between them. Germline CDR1 LGHDT, CDR2 YNNKEL (reference sequence). The DNA of the CDR3 is TGTGCCAGCAGCCAAGAGAGGATCATGAACACTGAAGCTTTCTTT. This sequence encodes CASSQERIMNTEAFF.

The chain employs TRBV19 and TRBJ2-7; TRBD1 aligns across 7 bases. From germline, CDR1 is LNHDA and CDR2 SQIVND (reference sequence). The J segment lost 2 bases and the V segment lost 3 bases, leaving 7 bases of the junction unmatched. There are 15 residues in the CDR3. CDR3 loop: CASSMVRQGPYEQYF. The CDR3 DNA reads TGTGCCAGTAGTATGGTGAGACAGGGACCCTACGAGCAGTACTTC.

The rearrangement links TRBV5-1 to TRBJ1-4; D not resolved. Trimming shortened V by 3 bases and J by 8 bases, and 14 bases separated the two germline ends. Germline V gene data show CDR1 as SGHRS and CDR2 as YFSETQ. CDR3 size: 14 residues. The CDR3 here is CASSSRGLEEKLFF. The CDR3 nucleotides read TGCGCCAGCAGCTCCCGGGGTTTAGAGGAAAAACTGTTTTTT.

The chain uses TRBV28 and TRBJ1-2; D ambiguous. V lost 5 bases, J lost 2 bases, and 15 bases lay in between. CDR1 is MDHEN and CDR2 is SYDVKM in the germline V gene. This CDR3 is built from 15 residues. The CDR3 DNA reads as TGTGCCAGCAGTCCCTCCTTTGCAGGCAACTATGGCTACACCTTC. Protein sequence: CASSPSFAGNYGYTF.

The rearrangement links TRBV6-5 to TRBJ2-7, with 12 bases fitting TRBD2. The CDR3 consists of 15 residues. The germline V gene has CDR1 MNHEY and CDR2 SVGAGI. With V trimmed by 2 bases and J by 4 bases, 3 bases remained unmatched. CDR3 coding DNA: TGTGCCAGCAGTTACGGACTAGCGGGGCAGTACGAGCAGTACTTC. The encoded protein is CASSYGLAGQYEQYF.

On this clone: This sample includes further DNA sequences coding for the same CDR3. The rearrangement joins TRBV9 to TRBJ1-1, with D hard to call. Germline V CDR1 and CDR2: SGDLS, YYNGEE. Trimming shortened V by 0 bases and J by 0 bases, and 6 bases separated the two germline ends. The CDR3 runs to 14 residues. CDR3 in amino acids: CASSVGVMNTEAFF. The CDR3 DNA reads as TGTGCCAGCAGCGTAGGTGTCATGAACACTGAAGCTTTCTTT.

The CDR3 coding sequence is TGTGCCAGCAGTGAATTCAGGGGAGCTAACTATGGCTACACCTTC. Its translation is CASSEFRGANYGYTF. This chain connects TRBV6-4 to TRBJ1-2, with TRBD1 as a possible D gene (6 bases). V dropped 3 bases and J dropped 0 bases, with 11 bases sitting between them. The CDR3 sequence is 15 residues long. The V gene's germline CDR1 is MRHNA and CDR2 SNTAGT.

This chain joins TRBV6-5 and TRBJ1-3, with D possibly being TRBD1 (5 bases). This CDR3 is built from 14 residues. Per the germline V gene, CDR1 is MNHEY and CDR2 is SVGAGI. The V end lost 4 bases, the J end lost 7 bases, and 14 bases lay between the germline ends. The CDR3 bases are TGTGCCAGCAGTTTAGACAGCCTTGGGAACACCATATATTTT. This sequence encodes CASSLDSLGNTIYF.

The table lists this clone with a count of one. V usage is TRBV5-6 and J usage is TRBJ1-5; 7 bases agree with TRBD1. Germline values: CDR1 SGHDT, CDR2 YYEEEE. The trim removed 4 bases at V and 4 bases at J, leaving 5 bases unmatched. CDR3 length: 14 residues. The CDR3 DNA reads TGTGCCAGCAGCACGGGGACAGTAAATCAGCCCCAGCATTTT. Encoded protein: CASSTGTVNQPQHF.

The J gene is TRBJ2-7, the V gene TRBV3-1 (or the pseudogene TRBV3-2); D gene unclear. The ends were cut back, 3 bases at V and 3 bases at J, with 6 bases in the middle. Germline loops: CDR1 LGHDT, CDR2 YNNKEL (reference sequence). CDR3 length: 12 amino acids. In DNA form, the CDR3 reads TGTGCCAGCAGCCAGGGTGGCTACGAGCAGTACTTC. As protein: CASSQGGYEQYF.

This chain links TRBV15 with TRBJ1-5, with D unclear. The germline V gene encodes CDR1 LNHNV and CDR2 YYDKDF (reference sequence). This CDR3 contains 15 residues. The germline V and J ends were trimmed by 3 bases and 0 bases, with 9 bases remaining between them. The CDR3, as DNA: TGTGCCACCAGCAGTCAAGGGAATAGCAATCAGCCCCAGCATTTT. Amino acid sequence: CATSSQGNSNQPQHF. The full variable domain, with the rest looked up from reference TRBV15 and TRBJ1-5, is DAMVIQNPRYQVTQFGKPVTLSCSQTLNHNVMYWYQQKSSQAPKLLFHYYDKDFNNEADTPDNFQSRRPNTSFCFLDIRSPGLGDTAMYLCATSSQGNSNQPQHFGDGTRLSIL.

The chain uses TRBV6-2 or TRBV6-3 and TRBJ1-1; tentatively, D is TRBD1 (6 bases). The CDR3 has 16 residues. Germline-derived CDR1 and CDR2 are MNHEY and SVGEGT. The V and J ends lost 5 bases and 2 bases respectively, with 18 bases between them. The CDR3 loop is CASSRLGGHINTEAFF. In DNA, the CDR3 is TGTGCCAGCAGTCGACTTGGGGGACACATTAACACTGAAGCTTTCTTT.

The chain uses TRBV5-1 and TRBJ1-1; D is uncertain. The CDR3 length is 14 residues. V was shortened by 0 bases and J by 2 bases, with 8 bases between the two germline ends. The germline V gene has CDR1 SGHRS and CDR2 YFSETQ. CDR3 bases: TGCGCCAGCAGCTTGGAAGGGAAAAACACTGAAGCTTTCTTT. It codes for CASSLEGKNTEAFF.

J is TRBJ2-5 and V is TRBV29-1; a possible D gene is TRBD2 (5 bases). The CDR3 has 14 residues. Per germline, CDR1 SQVTM and CDR2 ANQGSEA. Trimming shortened V by 3 bases and J by 2 bases, and 13 bases separated the two germline ends. The CDR3 nucleotides read TGCAGCGTTGATGCCCGGCGGGCTCAAGAGACCCAGTACTTC. Translating gives CSVDARRAQETQYF.